Presented here are 25 T cell receptor beta chains from one specimen sequenced in a study of Ad26.COV2.S vaccination and SARS-CoV-2 variants (TCRdb year 2021). The treatment or condition label for this specimen denotes: around 19 received Ad26.COV2.S at low or high dose, single or two shots; 5 received placebo; per-sample allocation not given. For vaccine and placebo recipients, repertoires were sequenced using samples collected on day 63 after the first injection. Library construction relied on the immunoSEQ multiplex PCR assay. Held by TCRdb, this immuneACCESS table contains in-frame sequences only and omits some clones. Under half of the omission traces to an unresolved V gene where checked; the cause of the rest is unknown. Counted in this sample were a few hundred thousand clones; around 87% of them appeared once. The top ten constitute about 3% of the sample. Sequences were derived from peripheral blood, sampled in a trial of Ad26.COV2.S vaccine versus placebo. The receptor set was obtained from a person between 18 and 65 years old who received the Ad26.COV2.S COVID-19 vaccine or a placebo.

The V gene is TRBV9, the J gene TRBJ1-3, with unresolved D. The CDR3 extends over 16 amino acids. Trimming left V 0 bases short and J 0 bases short, with 10 bases between. The V gene's germline CDR1 is SGDLS and CDR2 YYNGEE. Here the CDR3 reads CASSVAPASSGNTIYF. The CDR3, as DNA: TGTGCCAGCAGCGTAGCTCCGGCCAGCTCTGGAAACACCATATATTTT.

As concerns this clone: At one boundary the junction diverges from the germline segment, which might be a read error. Additional DNA sequences in this sample encode the identical CDR3. The chain uses TRBV28 and TRBJ1-6; D may be TRBD1 (5 bases). From germline, CDR1 is MDHEN and CDR2 SYDVKM. The CDR3 consists of 13 residues. CDR3 nucleotides: TGTGCCAGCAGTTCAGGGTCATATTCGCCCCTCCACTTT. This translates into CASSSGSYSPLHF. Variable domain in full (rest from reference TRBV28 and TRBJ1-6): DVKVTQSSRYLVKRTGEKVFLECVQDMDHENMFWYRQDPGLGLRLIYFSYDVKMKEKGDIPEGYSVSREKKERFSLILESASTNQTSMYLCASSSGSYSPLHFGNGTRLTVT.

This chain connects TRBV7-9 to TRBJ1-2, with D uncertain. Germline V lookup: CDR1 SEHNR, CDR2 FQNEAQ (reference sequence). CDR3 length: 14 residues. Trimming took 5 bases from V and 4 from J, leaving 14 bases between them. CDR3 region: CASSMDGRTYGYTF. The CDR3 DNA follows: TGTGCCAGCAGCATGGACGGGAGGACCTATGGCTACACCTTC.

The chain carries TRBV9 and TRBJ1-5; D unclear. CDR1 is SGDLS and CDR2 is YYNGEE in the germline V gene. This CDR3 has 15 residues. V was pared by 0 bases and J by 2 bases, with 9 bases between. The chain's CDR3 is CASSVGPSGNQPQHF. For the CDR3, the DNA is TGTGCCAGCAGCGTAGGGCCCAGTGGCAATCAGCCCCAGCATTTT.

V gene TRBV21-1 combines with J gene TRBJ2-2; the DNA was not used to check the table's D call, TRBD1. TRBV21-1 is flagged as a pseudogene. The CDR3 is made up of 15 amino acids. The CDR3 coding sequence is TGTGCCAGCAGCAAACGGACAGGGATTGACGGGGAGCTGTTTTTT. Its translation is CASSKRTGIDGELFF.

As DNA, the CDR3 is TGTGCCAGCAGTTCGGACTCCCTAGGGGAGCAGTTCTTC. Amino acids: CASSSDSLGEQFF. V and J are TRBV6-5 and TRBJ2-1; D is possibly TRBD2 (5 bases). V was shortened by 4 bases and J by 10 bases, with 14 bases between the two germline ends. Germline V lookup: CDR1 MNHEY, CDR2 SVGAGI. The CDR3 has 13 amino acids.

The V and J genes are TRBV5-1 and TRBJ1-4, with TRBD1 identical over 7 bases. CDR1 is SGHRS, CDR2 YFSETQ, per germline. The CDR3 runs to 15 residues. The trim removed 4 bases at V and 0 bases at J, leaving 3 bases unmatched. The CDR3: CASSMQGATNEKLFF. The CDR3 nucleotides are TGCGCCAGCAGCATGCAGGGGGCAACTAATGAAAAACTGTTTTTT.

This rearrangement joins TRBV19 to TRBJ2-6; 7 bases match TRBD2. Per the germline V gene, CDR1 is LNHDA and CDR2 is SQIVND (reference sequence). Trimming removed 7 bases from V and 0 bases from J; junction bases left unmatched: 12. This CDR3 spans 18 amino acids. CDR3 sequence: CASIGLAASSSGANVLTF. The CDR3 bases are TGTGCCAGTATCGGCCTAGCGGCATCAAGCTCTGGGGCCAACGTCCTGACTTTC.

V is TRBV24-1 and J is TRBJ1-6; D not resolved. This CDR3 has 22 residues. The germline V and J ends were trimmed by 0 bases and 0 bases, with 23 bases remaining between them. Looked up from germline, CDR1 is KGHDR and CDR2 is SFDVKD. The CDR3 reads CATSDLLSPGSTRSSYNSPLHF. The CDR3 bases are TGTGCCACCAGTGATTTGCTCTCCCCGGGTTCAACACGGAGCTCCTATAATTCACCCCTCCACTTT.

The genes are TRBV4-1 and TRBJ2-7; no firm D call. The V end lost 0 bases, the J end lost 7 bases, and 16 bases lay between the germline ends. Per germline, CDR1 MGHRA and CDR2 YSYEKL. This CDR3 spans 15 amino acids. The CDR3 bases are TGCGCCAGCAGCCAAGATAGGCAGGTTAATGGGGAGCAGTACTTC. This translates into CASSQDRQVNGEQYF.

Comments on this clone: Germline is not matched at one junction end, which may reflect a read error. The chain links TRBV7-7 to TRBJ2-1; no firm D call. Germline loops: CDR1 SSHAT, CDR2 FNYEAQ (reference sequence). This CDR3 is built from 15 residues. CDR3: CASSSHPSSYNEQFF. CDR3 nucleotides: TGTGCTAGCAGCTCACACCCGAGCTCCTACAATGAGCAGTTCTTC.

The genes are TRBV12-5 and TRBJ1-5, with 11 bases matching TRBD1. CDR1 is LGHNT, CDR2 FRNRAP, per germline. The V and J ends lost 6 bases and 7 bases, in that order; junction bases with no gene match: 5. The CDR3 extends over 14 amino acids. The chain's CDR3 is CASGIGTGGQPQHF. The CDR3 coding sequence is TGTGCTAGTGGGATAGGGACAGGGGGACAGCCCCAGCATTTT.

This rearrangement joins TRBV7-9 to TRBJ1-1; 7 bases match TRBD1. V was pared by 5 bases and J by 3 bases, with 9 bases of the junction left unmatched. Per the germline V gene, CDR1 is SEHNR and CDR2 is FQNEAQ (reference sequence). This CDR3 comprises 15 residues. Here the CDR3 reads CASSLKGQFYTEAFF. The CDR3, as DNA: TGTGCCAGCAGCCTTAAGGGACAGTTTTACACTGAAGCTTTCTTT.

This clone appeared a single time. One end of the junction is discordant with germline, which a read error may explain. This rearrangement joins TRBV19 to TRBJ1-2; 11 bases line up with TRBD1. The germline V gene encodes CDR1 LNHDA and CDR2 SQIVND (reference sequence). The CDR3 is 15 amino acids. The CDR3 here is CASSIERTGGNSPVF. Written as DNA, the CDR3 is TGTGCCAGTAGTATAGAAAGGACAGGGGGCAATTCTCCGGTCTTC.

This chain uses TRBV5-1 with TRBJ2-7, with TRBD2 as a possible D gene (5 bases). The V gene's germline CDR1 is SGHRS and CDR2 YFSETQ. The CDR3 extends over 14 amino acids. The V gene lost 0 bases and the J gene lost 3 bases, with 10 bases spanning the gap. The CDR3 DNA follows: TGCGCCAGCAGCTTGGCCGGGGTAAACTACGAGCAGTACTTC. Amino acid sequence: CASSLAGVNYEQYF.

The DNA of the CDR3 is TGTGCCAGCAGTTTAAGGTCCGGGGCAAGGGACACTGAAGCTTTCTTT. This encodes CASSLRSGARDTEAFF. The chain combines TRBV27 with TRBJ1-1; D may be TRBD1 (5 bases). The CDR3 contains 16 residues. In germline, CDR1 is MNHEY, CDR2 SMNVEV (reference sequence). V lost 2 bases, J lost 3 bases, and 16 bases lay in between.

This clone was found a few times. Additional DNA sequences in this sample encode the identical CDR3. The chain employs TRBV15 and TRBJ2-7; D unclear. The CDR3 is made up of 13 amino acids. Germline values: CDR1 LNHNV, CDR2 YYDKDF (reference sequence). Trimming took off 0 bases at V and 0 bases at J, with 3 bases between the two ends. The CDR3 is CATSRDPSYEQYF. As DNA, the CDR3 is TGTGCCACCAGCAGAGACCCCTCCTACGAGCAGTACTTC.

The CDR3 reads CASSWGEDTDTQYF. DNA for the CDR3: TGCGCCAGCAGCTGGGGGGAAGACACAGATACGCAGTATTTT. This sequence joins TRBV5-1 and TRBJ2-3; possibly TRBD2 for D (6 bases). With 3 bases removed from V and 2 bases from J, the gap between germline ends came to 10 bases. The CDR3 is made up of 14 amino acids. Germline V gene lookup returns CDR1 SGHRS and CDR2 YFSETQ.

The chain is built from TRBV6-6 and TRBJ1-2, with D tentatively TRBD1 (6 bases). The CDR3 has 14 amino acids. V shed 6 bases and J shed 8 bases, with 19 bases lying between them. Germline loops: CDR1 MNHNY, CDR2 SVGAGI (reference sequence). The CDR3 region is CASSYDGGRYGYTF. The DNA for the CDR3 is TGTGCCAGCAGCTACGACGGGGGGCGGTACGGCTACACCTTC.

CDR3 residues: CASSILANGNQPQHF. CDR3 coding DNA: TGTGCCAGTAGTATATTGGCGAATGGCAATCAGCCCCAGCATTTT. The chain is built from TRBV19 and TRBJ1-5, with no clear D. This CDR3 is 15 amino acids long. Looked up from germline, CDR1 is LNHDA and CDR2 is SQIVND (reference sequence). The V end lost 2 bases, the J end lost 2 bases, and 10 bases lay between the germline ends.

This clone was seen only once. The V and J genes are TRBV2 and TRBJ2-7, with 10 bases matching TRBD2. Per the germline V gene, CDR1 is SNHLY and CDR2 is FYNNEI. This CDR3 has 15 amino acids. Trimming took 6 bases from V and 3 from J; bases not matched to a gene: 8. The CDR3, as DNA: TGTGCCAGCAGAGCCCTAGCGGGGGCTCACTACGAGCAGTACTTC. This codes for CASRALAGAHYEQYF.

The CDR3 reads CASSDDRDRQPQHF. The CDR3 nucleotides read TGTGCCAGCAGTGATGATAGGGACCGGCAGCCCCAGCATTTT. This sequence joins TRBV2 and TRBJ1-5, with D perhaps TRBD1 (5 bases). Trimming took 3 bases from V and 7 from J, leaving 13 bases between them. Per the germline V gene, CDR1 is SNHLY and CDR2 is FYNNEI. The CDR3 extends over 14 amino acids.

The chain is built from TRBV13 and TRBJ2-1; 9 positions match TRBD2. The CDR3 contains 14 residues. V shed 7 bases, J shed 9 bases, and the junction held 10 bases outside the gene matches. Germline V gives CDR1 PRHDT, CDR2 FYEKMQ (reference sequence). Written as DNA, the CDR3 is TGTGCCAGCATAAGGGCGGGGGGGCCGGTTGAGCAGTTCTTC. It encodes CASIRAGGPVEQFF. Drawing the rest from reference TRBV13 and TRBJ2-1, the complete variable domain is AAGVIQSPRHLIKEKRETATLKCYPIPRHDTVYWYQQGPGQDPQFLISFYEKMQSDKGSIPDRFSAQQFSDYHSELNMSSLELGDSALYFCASIRAGGPVEQFFGPGTRLTVL.

This clone was observed a few times. Additional DNA sequences in this sample encode the identical CDR3. Here the CDR3 reads CASSDSTDTDTQYF. In DNA, the CDR3 is TGTGCCAGCAGTGACTCCACAGACACAGATACGCAGTATTTT. The chain has TRBV6-4 and TRBJ2-3; D ambiguous. With 0 bases removed from V and 2 bases from J, the gap between germline ends came to 6 bases. Germline V gene sequence: CDR1 MRHNA, CDR2 SNTAGT. The CDR3 loop spans 14 amino acids.

This clone was seen more than once but under ten times. The J gene is TRBJ2-7, the V gene TRBV6-6; D unclear. The length of the CDR3 is 16 residues. CDR1 and CDR2 from the germline V gene are MNHNY and SVGAGI (reference sequence). The V and J ends lost 8 bases and 3 bases respectively, with 23 bases between them. For the CDR3, the DNA is TGTGCCAGCCGTCTCCAGGACGTTGGGTCGGGCTACGAGCAGTACTTC. Translation: CASRLQDVGSGYEQYF.